This TCR beta chain was found in a study of T cell repertoires in cytomegalovirus infection. Study-level results: The study found HLA-C-restricted CMV-specific TCR beta clonotypes dominating the ex vivo response.

One entry per CDR3 protein results from TCRdb running MiXCR on the reads. Of 650,000 to 900,000 distinct CDR3 sequences in the sample, approximately 32% were seen once. The CDR3 has 16 residues. Trimming took 5 bases from V and 0 from J; bases not matched to a gene: 6. The germline CDR1 and CDR2 sequences are MNHEY and SMNVEV (reference sequence). As concerns this clonotype: Its antigen is unidentified.

Sample: cultured CD8+ T cells from PBMCs, taken from culture after CMV antigen stimulation. The V call is TRBV27, the J call TRBJ2-1; 8 nucleotides match TRBD1. The receptor's source is a human donor in good health (CMV status not recorded). Some clones in this sample may be carry-over from other donors' samples. CDR3 in amino acids: CASSPSTGDSYNEQFF. The CDR3 region has the DNA TGTGCCAGCAGTCCGTCGACAGGGGACTCCTACAATGAGCAGTTCTTC.